This T cell receptor (beta chain) stems from a study of shared clonotypes between healthy human individuals (dated by TCRdb to 2018 to 2020). Some background on the complete study: The cohort included three men and a couple of women between 18 and 49 years of age. To estimate repertoire size and how much clonotypes are shared between individuals, the study performed deep sequencing of blood TCR repertoires from a few healthy adults. Different laboratories and diverse techniques were used to prepare libraries and sequence TCR repertoires, to increase sequencing depth and limit assay-specific biases. Each donor's leukapheresis produced roughly between about 0.8 and 8.9 billion PBMCs. Beyond this particular receptor, the publication reports: Pairwise subsampling indicated that sequencing depth was expected to affect the degree of clonotype sharing among donors. Because the study included a small number of donors, the genetic and exposure-history diversity represented was limited. Sampling was restricted to blood, and TCR repertoires in tissues likely differ from the TCR repertoires found in blood.

CDR1 and CDR2, per the germline V gene (reference sequence), are SGHNT and YYREEE. There are 14 amino acids in the CDR3, from cysteine to phenylalanine inclusive. CDR3 DNA only is kept here, 42 bases in frame from base 1. Using the deep immunoSEQ assay, TCR CDR3 regions were amplified from genomic DNA by multiplex PCR. Extracted genomic DNA from each cell subset was distributed evenly across all wells of several immunoSEQ 96-well plates, and each plate was treated as a replicate. For unsorted PBMC, 250 to 300 ng of genomic DNA, equivalent to around 30,000 T cell genomes, went into each replicate PCR. Ten immunoSEQ deep assay plates were used to sequence unsorted PBMC genomic DNA. The purified libraries were quantified using a Qubit 3.0 fluorometer, sized with a Bioanalyzer 2100, and then quantified again using the KAPA Library Quantification kit. A separate single-read 150-cycle Illumina NextSeq 550 flow cell was used to sequence each immunoSEQ 96-well plate. As for how the authors treated the data: Because the immunoSEQ output held only junctional sequences and lacked quality scores, the filtering could not match the filtering applied to full-length reads. To assign V/J genes and CDR3, sequences were annotated against IMGT germline references using PyIR, a Python wrapper for IgBLAST v1.9. Reads were filtered out if the reads had weak V/J assignments (E-value above 1e-6), no CDR3, stop codons, out-of-frame junctions, or ambiguous translated residues. V3J clonotypes were defined as sequences sharing an identical inferred V gene, J gene, and CDR3 amino acid sequence. Percentage overlap between repertoires was computed as shared unique clonotypes divided by the size of the smaller repertoire. Three approaches were used to assess repertoire richness: RTK rarefaction, the Chao1 estimator, and Recon v2.1 estimates of unobserved clonotypes. The clones in this table, taken by TCRdb from immuneACCESS, are in-frame only. Not every clone is retained; where verified, under half of the shortfall comes from an unresolved V gene, and the cause of the rest is unknown. V and J calls plus clone size are reproduced from that table; the DNA served to infer D and trimming. The sample contains around 500,000 clones, 76% of them found a single time. Clones ranked in the top ten supply over 10% of the sample.

Donors were healthy HIV-negative adults with no recently reported acute infections or vaccinations. Every donor was a Caucasian adult living in Nashville, Tennessee, USA. For unsorted samples, around 85 million PBMCs were counted, and genomic DNA was extracted using the QIAamp DNA Blood Mini kit. After blood collection by leukapheresis, PBMCs were isolated using Ficoll-Histopaque density gradient centrifugation and then cryopreserved in the vapor phase of liquid nitrogen. This clone was seen a handful of times. What antigen it recognizes has not been identified. The junction shows a germline mismatch at one end, possibly a read error. Other nucleotide sequences in the sample specify the same CDR3.

This clonotype was obtained from a woman in her forties in good health. Some clones in this sample may be carry-over from other donors' samples. The chain is assembled from TRBV5-4 and TRBJ2-5; the D segment might be TRBD1 or TRBD2, since each matches 6 bases. Sequenced sample: PBMCs. The CDR3 amino acid sequence is: CASSSVGGQETQYF. The nucleotides are TGCGCCAGCAGCTCCGTAGGGGGGCAAGAGACCCAGTACTTC. Here the CDR3 is joined to the reference TRBV5-4 and TRBJ2-5 genes, and the full variable domain is: ETGVTQSPTHLIKTRGQQVTLRCSSQSGHNTVSWYQQALGQGPQFIFQYYREEENGRGNFPPRFSGLQFPNYSSELNVNALELDDSALYLCASSSVGGQETQYFGPGTRLLVL.